Below are 4 T cell receptor beta chains sequenced from a single sample in a study of blood T cell repertoires in COVID-19. TCRdb's table, derived via immunoSEQ multiplex PCR, lists solely in-frame clones and lacks some. The sample lists approximately 220,000 clones; around four fifths were seen once. Material: peripheral blood. The origin of the receptors is a woman aged 60-75 years who had recovered from COVID-19.

This chain's CDR3 is CASSLVAVYSTEEQYF. In DNA form, the CDR3 reads TGTGCCAGCAGCTTAGTGGCGGTCTATTCTACGGAAGAGCAGTACTTC. The chain uses TRBV7-9 and TRBJ2-7; no reliable D call. The CDR3 loop spans 16 amino acids. Trimming pared 1 base from V and 7 bases from J, leaving 20 bases between. Germline CDR1 reads SEHNR; CDR2 reads FQNEAQ (reference sequence).

This sequence joins TRBV4-1 and TRBJ1-1; 8 bases agree with TRBD1. This CDR3 comprises 17 residues. Germline CDR1 is MGHRA and CDR2 is YSYEKL. Trimming removed 1 base from V and 10 bases from J; junction bases left unmatched: 17. The CDR3 spells CASSQGLGRGRKEGAFF. The CDR3 coding sequence is TGCGCCAGCAGCCAAGGCTTGGGCAGGGGGCGAAAAGAAGGAGCTTTCTTT.

In its sample, this clone was seen once. The CDR3 nucleotides read TGTGCCAGCCTCAATCAGCCCCAGCATTTT. This sequence encodes CASLNQPQHF. V usage is TRBV9 and J usage is TRBJ1-5; D ambiguous. This CDR3 has 10 amino acids. Germline V CDR1 and CDR2: SGDLS, YYNGEE. V lost 7 bases, J lost 3 bases, and 2 bases lay in between.

The chain recombines TRBV7-9 with TRBJ1-1; D gene unclear. Trimming stripped 5 bases from V and 8 bases from J, with 18 bases between. CDR1 is SEHNR and CDR2 is FQNEAQ in the germline V gene (reference sequence). There are 14 residues in the CDR3. CDR3 DNA: TGTGCCAGCAGCCCGGTACTAAGCGGCAGGGAAGCTTTCTTT. Translating it yields CASSPVLSGREAFF.